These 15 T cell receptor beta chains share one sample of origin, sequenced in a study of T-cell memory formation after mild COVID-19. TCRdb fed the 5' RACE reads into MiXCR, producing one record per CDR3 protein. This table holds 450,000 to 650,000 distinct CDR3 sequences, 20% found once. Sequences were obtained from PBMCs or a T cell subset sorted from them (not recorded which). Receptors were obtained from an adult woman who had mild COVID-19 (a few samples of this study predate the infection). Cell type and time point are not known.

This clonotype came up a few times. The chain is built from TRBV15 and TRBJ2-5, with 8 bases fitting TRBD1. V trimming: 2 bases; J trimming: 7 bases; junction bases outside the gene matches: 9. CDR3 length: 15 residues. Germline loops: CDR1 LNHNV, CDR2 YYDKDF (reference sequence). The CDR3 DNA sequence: TGTGCCACCAGCAGATCAGGACAGGGTCAGATGACCCAGTACTTC. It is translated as CATSRSGQGQMTQYF. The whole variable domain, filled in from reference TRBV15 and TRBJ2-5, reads DAMVIQNPRYQVTQFGKPVTLSCSQTLNHNVMYWYQQKSSQAPKLLFHYYDKDFNNEADTPDNFQSRRPNTSFCFLDIRSPGLGDTAMYLCATSRSGQGQMTQYFGPGTRLLVL.

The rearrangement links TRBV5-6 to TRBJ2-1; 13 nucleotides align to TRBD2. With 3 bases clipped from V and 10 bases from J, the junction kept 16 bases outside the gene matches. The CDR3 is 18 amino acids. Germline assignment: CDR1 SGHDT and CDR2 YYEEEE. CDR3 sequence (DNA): TGTGCCAGCAGCTGGACGCTGACTAGCGGGGGGTCCTCTGTAGAGCAGTTCTTC. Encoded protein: CASSWTLTSGGSSVEQFF.

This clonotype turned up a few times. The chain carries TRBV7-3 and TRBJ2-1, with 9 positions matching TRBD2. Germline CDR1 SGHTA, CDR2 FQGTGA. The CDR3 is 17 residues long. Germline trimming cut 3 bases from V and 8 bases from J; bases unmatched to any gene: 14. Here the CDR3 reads CASSLTAGGGVSHEQFF. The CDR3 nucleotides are TGTGCCAGCAGCTTGACAGCGGGAGGTGGGGTTAGTCATGAGCAGTTCTTC.

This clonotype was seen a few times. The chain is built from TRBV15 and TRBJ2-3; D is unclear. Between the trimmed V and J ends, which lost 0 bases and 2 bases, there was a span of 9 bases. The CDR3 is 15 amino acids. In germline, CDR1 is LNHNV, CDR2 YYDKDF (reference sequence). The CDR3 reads CATSRDYSYTDTQYF. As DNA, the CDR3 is TGTGCCACCAGCAGAGATTACTCCTACACAGATACGCAGTATTTT.

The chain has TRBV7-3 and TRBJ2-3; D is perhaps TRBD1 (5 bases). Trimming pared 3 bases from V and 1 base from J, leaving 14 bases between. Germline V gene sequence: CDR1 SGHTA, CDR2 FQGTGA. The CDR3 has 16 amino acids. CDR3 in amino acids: CASSLGHALGTDTQYF. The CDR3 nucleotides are TGTGCCAGCAGCTTGGGGCACGCCCTTGGCACAGATACGCAGTATTTT.

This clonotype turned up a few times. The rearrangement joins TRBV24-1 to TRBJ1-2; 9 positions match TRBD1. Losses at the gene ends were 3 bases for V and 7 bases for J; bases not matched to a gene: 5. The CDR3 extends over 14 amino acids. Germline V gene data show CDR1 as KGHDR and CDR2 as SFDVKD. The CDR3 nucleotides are TGTGCCACCAGTGATCTACAGGGGGCGGTTGGCTACACCTTC. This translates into CATSDLQGAVGYTF.

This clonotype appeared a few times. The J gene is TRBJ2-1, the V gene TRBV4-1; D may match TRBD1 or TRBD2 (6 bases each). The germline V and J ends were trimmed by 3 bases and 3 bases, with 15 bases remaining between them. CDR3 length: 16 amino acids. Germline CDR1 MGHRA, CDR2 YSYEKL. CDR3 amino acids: CASSQVTGAFYNEQFF. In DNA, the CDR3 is TGCGCCAGCAGCCAGGTCACGGGGGCTTTCTACAATGAGCAGTTCTTC.

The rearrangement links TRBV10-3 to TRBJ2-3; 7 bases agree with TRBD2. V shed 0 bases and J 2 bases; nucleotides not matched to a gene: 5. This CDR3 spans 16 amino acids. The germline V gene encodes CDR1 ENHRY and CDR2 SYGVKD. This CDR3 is CAISESGGGYTDTQYF. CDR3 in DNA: TGTGCCATCAGTGAGTCCGGCGGGGGATACACAGATACGCAGTATTTT.

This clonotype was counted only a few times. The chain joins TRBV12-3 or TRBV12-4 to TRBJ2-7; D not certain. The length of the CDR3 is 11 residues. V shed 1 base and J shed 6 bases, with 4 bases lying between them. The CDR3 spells CASSLESEQYF. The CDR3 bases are TGTGCCAGCAGTTTAGAGTCCGAGCAGTACTTC.

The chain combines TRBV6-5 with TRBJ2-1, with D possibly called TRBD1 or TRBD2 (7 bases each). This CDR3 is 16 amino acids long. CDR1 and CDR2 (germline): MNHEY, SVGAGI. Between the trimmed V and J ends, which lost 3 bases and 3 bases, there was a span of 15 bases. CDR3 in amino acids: CASSYSRGGRYNEQFF. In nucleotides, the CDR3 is TGTGCCAGCAGTTATAGCAGGGGGGGCCGCTACAATGAGCAGTTCTTC.

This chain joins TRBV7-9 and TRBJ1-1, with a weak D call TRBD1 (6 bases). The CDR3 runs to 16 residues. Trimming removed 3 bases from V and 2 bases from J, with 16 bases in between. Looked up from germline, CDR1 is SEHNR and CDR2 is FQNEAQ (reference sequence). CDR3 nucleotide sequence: TGTGCCAGCAGCTTGGGGGTCGCAGGGGTTAACACTGAAGCTTTCTTT. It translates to CASSLGVAGVNTEAFF.

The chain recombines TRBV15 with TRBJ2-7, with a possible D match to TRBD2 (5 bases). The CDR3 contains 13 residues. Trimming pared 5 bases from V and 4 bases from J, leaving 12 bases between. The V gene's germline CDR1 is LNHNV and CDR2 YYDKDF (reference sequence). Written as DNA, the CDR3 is TGTGCCACCAGCCCTGGACTGGAATACGAGCAGTACTTC. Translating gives CATSPGLEYEQYF.

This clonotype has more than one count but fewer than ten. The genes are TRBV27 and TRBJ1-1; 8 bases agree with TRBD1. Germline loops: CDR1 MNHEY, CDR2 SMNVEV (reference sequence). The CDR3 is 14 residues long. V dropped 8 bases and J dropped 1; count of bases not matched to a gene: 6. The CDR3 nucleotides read TGTGCCAGCCGACCAGGGGGCGAGAACACTGAAGCTTTCTTT. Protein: CASRPGGENTEAFF.

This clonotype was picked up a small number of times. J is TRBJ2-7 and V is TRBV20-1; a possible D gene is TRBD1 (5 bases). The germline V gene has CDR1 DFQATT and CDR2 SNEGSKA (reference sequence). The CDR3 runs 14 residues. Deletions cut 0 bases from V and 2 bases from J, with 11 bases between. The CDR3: CSARDLTGTYEQYF. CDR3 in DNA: TGCAGTGCTAGAGATCTAACAGGAACCTACGAGCAGTACTTC.

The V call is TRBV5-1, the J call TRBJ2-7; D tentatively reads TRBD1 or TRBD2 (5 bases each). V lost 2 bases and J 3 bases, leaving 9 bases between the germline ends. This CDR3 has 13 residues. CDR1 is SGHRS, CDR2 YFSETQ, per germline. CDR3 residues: CASSFGGNYEQYF. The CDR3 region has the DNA TGCGCCAGCAGCTTTGGGGGAAACTACGAGCAGTACTTC.